These 24 T cell receptor beta chains originate from one sample sequenced in a study of identical twins. In TCRdb, the 5' RACE reads were re-called with MiXCR into one record per CDR3 protein. Here the sample spans about 730,000 distinct CDR3 sequences, approximately 21% being singletons. The sample was also reused in another study, on T cells expressing NK-cell markers.

Sequenced: PBMCs. The origin of the receptors is a woman younger than 30 in good health.

The sample holds many counts of this clonotype. The chain recombines TRBV5-1 with TRBJ2-2, with a weak D call TRBD2 (5 bases). V dropped 5 bases and J dropped 3 bases, with 8 bases sitting between them. This CDR3 has 13 residues. The germline CDR1 and CDR2 sequences are SGHRS and YFSETQ. CDR3 coding DNA: TGCGCCAGCAGTTACGGGGACACCGGGGAGCTGTTTTTT. Protein: CASSYGDTGELFF.

This clonotype has at least ten counts. The V and J genes are TRBV20-1 and TRBJ2-1; 8 positions match TRBD2. Germline V gene data show CDR1 as DFQATT and CDR2 as SNEGSKA (reference sequence). V shed 6 bases and J 4 bases; nucleotides not matched to a gene: 8. CDR3 length: 14 residues. The CDR3 here is CSALGLDRYNEQFF. In nucleotides, the CDR3 is TGCAGTGCCCTGGGACTAGACCGATACAATGAGCAGTTCTTC.

The chain recombines TRBV20-1 with TRBJ2-1; 9 bases fit TRBD2. The CDR3 is 14 residues long. CDR1 is DFQATT and CDR2 is SNEGSKA in the germline V gene (reference sequence). The V gene end was trimmed by 3 bases and the J gene end by 6 bases; junction bases not matched to a gene: 6. The CDR3 DNA sequence: TGCAGTGCTAGGGTAGCGGGAGAACGCAATGAGCAGTTCTTC. Translation gives CSARVAGERNEQFF.

This clonotype was observed a handful of times. V usage is TRBV7-2 and J usage is TRBJ2-7; 8 bases fit TRBD1. V was clipped by 5 bases and J by 2 bases; unmatched bases: 5. CDR1 is SGHTA, CDR2 FQGNSA, per germline. The CDR3 spans 14 residues. This CDR3 reads CASSLWTGPYEQYF. The CDR3 DNA reads as TGTGCCAGCAGCCTTTGGACAGGGCCCTACGAGCAGTACTTC.

This chain links TRBV6-1 with TRBJ1-2; D might be TRBD1 (5 bases). V was cut by 6 bases and J by 4 bases, with 15 bases left in between. CDR1 MNHNS and CDR2 SASEGT come from the germline V gene. There are 14 residues in the CDR3. The CDR3 DNA reads as TGTGCCAGCAGCCCCGGACAACTACGCTATGGCTACACCTTC. This codes for CASSPGQLRYGYTF.

The CDR3 bases are TGTGCCAGCAGCTTAGGACAGGGATTCGTGGAGCTGTTTTTT. Translating gives CASSLGQGFVELFF. This rearrangement joins TRBV7-9 to TRBJ2-2; TRBD1 agrees at 7 bases. The CDR3 is made up of 14 amino acids. Per germline, CDR1 SEHNR and CDR2 FQNEAQ (reference sequence). V dropped 1 base and J dropped 10; count of bases not matched to a gene: 6. Variable domain in full (rest from reference TRBV7-9 and TRBJ2-2): DTGVSQNPRHKITKRGQNVTFRCDPISEHNRLYWYRQTLGQGPEFLTYFQNEAQLEKSRLLSDRFSAERPKGSFSTLEIQRTEQGDSAMYLCASSLGQGFVELFFGEGSRLTVL.

This clonotype was detected many times. The gene calls are TRBV9 and TRBJ2-1; tentatively, D is TRBD1 or TRBD2 (5 bases each). V lost 4 bases to trimming and J lost 2 bases, with 13 bases between them. CDR1 and CDR2 from the germline V gene are SGDLS and YYNGEE. CDR3 length equals 15 residues. The CDR3 bases are TGTGCCAGCAGCCCTGGGACGGCCACCTACAATGAGCAGTTCTTC. This gives the protein CASSPGTATYNEQFF.

This rearrangement joins TRBV2 to TRBJ1-4; no clear D gene. The CDR3 is 14 amino acids. V was cut by 4 bases and J by 8 bases, with 14 bases left in between. The germline V gene has CDR1 SNHLY and CDR2 FYNNEI. The CDR3 is CASSVSAVTEKLFF. The CDR3 DNA is TGTGCCAGCAGTGTTTCGGCAGTAACCGAAAAACTGTTTTTT.

The J gene is TRBJ1-6, the V gene TRBV2, with TRBD1 matching over 7 bases. Trimming at V came to 4 bases and at J to 7 bases, leaving 4 bases not matched to a gene. The CDR3 covers 14 residues. CDR1 SNHLY and CDR2 FYNNEI come from the germline V gene. CDR3 protein: CASSGQGGNSPLHF. In nucleotides, the CDR3 is TGTGCCAGCAGTGGCCAGGGGGGAAATTCACCCCTCCACTTT.

This clonotype was detected a few times. The rearrangement links TRBV7-9 to TRBJ2-7; D possibly corresponds to TRBD2 (6 bases). The germline V and J ends were trimmed by 5 bases and 3 bases, with 17 bases remaining between them. CDR1 SEHNR and CDR2 FQNEAQ come from the germline V gene (reference sequence). The CDR3 is 15 residues long. The CDR3 spells CASSPRGTGVYEQYF. The CDR3 bases are TGTGCCAGCAGCCCCCGCGGGACGGGGGTCTACGAGCAGTACTTC.

This rearrangement joins TRBV20-1 to TRBJ2-6; D is possibly TRBD2 (5 bases). The CDR3 is made up of 17 amino acids. In germline, CDR1 is DFQATT, CDR2 SNEGSKA (reference sequence). V was cut by 6 bases and J by 0 bases, with 18 bases left in between. CDR3 residues: CSAYDGNLSSGANVLTF. DNA for the CDR3: TGCAGTGCGTATGACGGGAACCTAAGCTCTGGGGCCAACGTCCTGACTTTC.

V usage is TRBV5-1 and J usage is TRBJ1-2; D gene ambiguous. This CDR3 region has 14 residues. Deletions cut 5 bases from V and 6 bases from J, with 17 bases between. Germline-derived CDR1 and CDR2 are SGHRS and YFSETQ. CDR3 coding DNA: TGCGCCAGCAGACCCCTTCTACCGGGAGATGGCTACACCTTC. As protein: CASRPLLPGDGYTF.

A few counts support this clonotype. The chain carries TRBV4-3 and TRBJ2-3, with D maybe TRBD1 (5 bases). Germline V gene lookup returns CDR1 LGHNA and CDR2 YSLEER. This CDR3 has 15 residues. The V and J ends lost 2 bases and 2 bases respectively, with 11 bases between them. The CDR3 spells CASSQLGRDTDTQYF. The CDR3 DNA reads as TGCGCCAGCAGCCAACTTGGCAGGGACACAGATACGCAGTATTTT.

The table lists this clonotype with a few counts. The rearrangement links TRBV20-1 to TRBJ1-2, with D uncertain. V was clipped by 7 bases and J by 0 bases, with 12 bases between them. Germline V gene lookup returns CDR1 DFQATT and CDR2 SNEGSKA (reference sequence). The CDR3 is 13 residues long. The CDR3, as DNA: TGCAGTGGGGTAGTCACCGCTAACTATGGCTACACCTTC. Encoded protein: CSGVVTANYGYTF.

This chain uses TRBV6-1 with TRBJ2-7; D gene ambiguous. The CDR3 is 15 amino acids. CDR1 and CDR2 (germline): MNHNS, SASEGT. V was shortened by 6 bases and J by 3 bases, with 18 bases between the two germline ends. Here the CDR3 reads CASRPSRIGYYEQYF. DNA for the CDR3: TGTGCCAGCAGGCCATCTAGGATAGGTTACTACGAGCAGTACTTC.

This chain uses TRBV20-1 with TRBJ2-7; TRBD2 agrees at 9 bases. The V and J ends lost 5 bases and 2 bases, in that order; junction bases with no gene match: 10. This CDR3 is 15 amino acids long. Germline CDR1 and CDR2: DFQATT and SNEGSKA (reference sequence). CDR3 protein: CSAVTSGGTTYEQYF. CDR3 in DNA: TGCAGTGCTGTTACCAGCGGGGGGACTACCTACGAGCAGTACTTC.

CDR3 sequence reads: CSAGSPGGYEQYF. CDR3 coding DNA: TGCAGTGCTGGCTCCCCGGGTGGCTACGAGCAGTACTTC. This chain links TRBV20-1 with TRBJ2-7; no reliable D call. V was clipped by 5 bases and J by 3 bases, with 14 bases between them. Germline lookup yields CDR1 DFQATT and CDR2 SNEGSKA (reference sequence). This CDR3 comprises 13 residues.

The chain uses TRBV10-3 and TRBJ2-3; maybe TRBD2 (5 bases). CDR1 is ENHRY and CDR2 is SYGVKD in the germline V gene. Trimming pared 3 bases from V and 1 base from J, leaving 5 bases between. The CDR3 spans 13 residues. CDR3 bases: TGTGCCATCAGTGACGGGGGCACAGATACGCAGTATTTT. Translating gives CAISDGGTDTQYF.

This clonotype has more than one count but fewer than ten. The chain links TRBV7-8 to TRBJ2-1; the match to TRBD2 covers 10 bases. Germline V gene sequence: CDR1 SGHVS, CDR2 FQNEAQ. The CDR3 length is 16 residues. V lost 5 bases, J lost 4 bases, and 8 bases stayed unmatched. CDR3 amino acids: CASSPPRTSGYNEQFF. CDR3 DNA sequence: TGTGCCAGCAGCCCACCCCGGACTAGCGGTTACAATGAGCAGTTCTTC.

The chain joins TRBV6-1 to TRBJ2-1; the D gene could be TRBD1 or TRBD2 (6 bases each). The CDR3 consists of 14 residues. Germline assignment: CDR1 MNHNS and CDR2 SASEGT. V was pared by 7 bases and J by 6 bases, with 16 bases between. DNA of the CDR3: TGTGCCAGCATAGGCTCCGGGGGCCGCAATGAGCAGTTCTTC. Its translation: CASIGSGGRNEQFF.

This sequence joins TRBV7-2 and TRBJ2-7; 8 positions match TRBD2. Germline CDR1 and CDR2: SGHTA and FQGNSA. CDR3 length: 15 residues. V gave up 3 bases and J gave up 1 base; unmatched junction bases: 5. CDR3 coding DNA: TGTGCCAGCAGCTTGGCGGGAGGCTGGTCCTACGAGCAGTACTTC. Amino acid sequence: CASSLAGGWSYEQYF.

The sample holds many counts of this clonotype. V usage is TRBV20-1 and J usage is TRBJ1-1; D gene uncertain. CDR3 length equals 14 residues. V gave up 1 base and J gave up 6 bases, with 15 bases separating them. Germline CDR1 is DFQATT and CDR2 is SNEGSKA (reference sequence). The CDR3 reads CSARGPPDSSEAFF. In DNA form, the CDR3 reads TGCAGTGCTAGAGGCCCCCCGGACTCTTCTGAAGCTTTCTTT.

In its sample, this clonotype was seen a few times. The chain has TRBV12-3 or TRBV12-4 and TRBJ1-1; no clear D. This CDR3 comprises 14 residues. Deletions cut 4 bases from V and 5 bases from J, with 14 bases between. The CDR3 loop is CASSSRTAGTEAFF. DNA for the CDR3: TGTGCCAGCAGTTCGAGGACTGCGGGGACTGAAGCTTTCTTT.

The rearrangement uses TRBV20-1 and TRBJ1-4; D call uncertain. The V end was cut by 5 bases, the J end by 4 bases, with 5 bases between. Germline-derived CDR1 and CDR2 are DFQATT and SNEGSKA (reference sequence). This CDR3 contains 11 residues. The CDR3 nucleotides are TGCAGTGCTGAGGTTAATGAAAAACTGTTTTTT. Translating gives CSAEVNEKLFF.